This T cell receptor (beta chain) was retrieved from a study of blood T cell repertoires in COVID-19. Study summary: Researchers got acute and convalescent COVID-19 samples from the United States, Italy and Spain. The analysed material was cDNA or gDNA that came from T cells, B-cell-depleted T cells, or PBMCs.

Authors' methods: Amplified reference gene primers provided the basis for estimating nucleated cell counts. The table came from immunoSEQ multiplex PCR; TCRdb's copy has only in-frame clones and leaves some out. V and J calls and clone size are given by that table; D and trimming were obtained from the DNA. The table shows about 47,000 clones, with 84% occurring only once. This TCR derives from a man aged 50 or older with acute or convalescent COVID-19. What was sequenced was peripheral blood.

The CDR3 DNA reads TGTGCCACCGGGACAGCAAATTCACCCCTCCACTTT. This translates into CATGTANSPLHF. The chain employs TRBV10-3 and TRBJ1-6, with 7 bases lining up with TRBD1. V shed 10 bases and J 7 bases; nucleotides not matched to a gene: 4. Germline CDR1 ENHRY, CDR2 SYGVKD. The CDR3 loop spans 12 amino acids.